The TCR beta chain under discussion was sequenced for a study of cytomegalovirus exposure and HLA in healthy donors. The CDR3 has 17 residues. V trimming: 4 bases; J trimming: 4 bases; junction bases outside the gene matches: 10. Germline V gives CDR1 SGHAT, CDR2 FQNNGV. The primer mix had 60 Vbeta and 13 Jbeta primers. Only in-frame clones appear in the TCRdb table, and some are missing; sequencing was by immunoSEQ multiplex PCR. The table shows 100,000 to 150,000 clones, with around 72% occurring only once. The rearrangement links TRBV11-2 to TRBJ2-3; 11 nucleotides agree with TRBD2. The TCR originated in a man in his fifties or sixties in good health and CMV-seropositive. The sequencing input was PBMCs. DNA for the CDR3: TGTGCCAGCAGCTCAAAAAAGACTAGCGGGGTCGCAGATACGCAGTATTTT. It yields the protein CASSSKKTSGVADTQYF.